The clone carrying this T cell receptor beta chain was seen more than once but under ten times. What it binds is unknown. The sample is drawn from a study of T cells in localized non-small cell lung cancer. Study results and caveats: Adjacent lung held a median about 57 of the top 100 tumor clones. Sequencing was limited to one tumor region, leaving the possibility of heterogeneity open. Longer overall survival accompanied higher blood T cell density.

Some clones are missing from TCRdb's copy, which holds only in-frame ones; the method was immunoSEQ multiplex PCR. The sample records some 2,500 clones, more than 25% being singletons. V was trimmed by 0 bases and J by 2 bases, leaving 19 bases between them. Germline lookup yields CDR1 MNHGY and CDR2 SAAAGT. This CDR3 has 18 amino acids. This sequence originates from a man aged 35-69 years with stage II squamous cell lung carcinoma. Source: lung tumor tissue, taken before any cancer treatment. V gene TRBV6-8 combines with J gene TRBJ1-2; D might be TRBD1 (6 bases). The chain's CDR3 is CASSYSIRDTFSNYGYTF. CDR3 nucleotide sequence: TGTGCCAGCAGTTACTCGATCCGGGACACATTCTCAAACTATGGCTACACCTTC.